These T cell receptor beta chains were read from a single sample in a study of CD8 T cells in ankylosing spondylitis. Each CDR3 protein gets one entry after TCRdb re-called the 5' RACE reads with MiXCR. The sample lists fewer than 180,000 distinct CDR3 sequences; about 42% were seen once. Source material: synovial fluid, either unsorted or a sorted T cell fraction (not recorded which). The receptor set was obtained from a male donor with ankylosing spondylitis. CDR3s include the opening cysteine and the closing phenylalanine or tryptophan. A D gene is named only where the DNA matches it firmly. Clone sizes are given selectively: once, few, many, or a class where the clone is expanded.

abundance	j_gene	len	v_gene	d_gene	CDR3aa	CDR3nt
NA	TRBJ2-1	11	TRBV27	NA	CASSPPPEQFF	TGTGCCAGCAGTCCCCCTCCTGAGCAGTTCTTC
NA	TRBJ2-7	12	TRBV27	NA	CASSRRGSEQYF	TGTGCCAGCAGCCGACGGGGGTCCGAGCAGTACTTC
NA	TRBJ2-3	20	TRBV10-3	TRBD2	CAISEPTGLAGGQSTDTQYF	TGTGCCATCAGTGAGCCGACGGGACTAGCGGGGGGGCAGAGCACAGATACGCAGTATTTT
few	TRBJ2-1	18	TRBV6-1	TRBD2	CASSEYLPGTSPQSEQFF	TGTGCCAGCAGTGAATACCTACCCGGGACTAGCCCTCAGAGTGAGCAGTTCTTC
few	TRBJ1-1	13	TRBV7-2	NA	CASSFLGTPEAFF	TGTGCCAGCAGCTTTCTGGGGACCCCGGAAGCTTTCTTT
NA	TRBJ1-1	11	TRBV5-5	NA	CASSLHTEAFF	TGTGCCAGCAGCTTGCACACTGAAGCTTTCTTT
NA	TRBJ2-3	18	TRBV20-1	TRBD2	CSATPGSGTSGPPDTQYF	TGCAGTGCTACCCCAGGGTCCGGGACTAGCGGCCCTCCAGATACGCAGTATTTT
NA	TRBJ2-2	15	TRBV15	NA	CATSETVKHTGELFF	TGTGCCACCAGCGAGACGGTAAAGCACACCGGGGAGCTGTTTTTT
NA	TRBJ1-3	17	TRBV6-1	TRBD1	CASSPTGGHGSGNTIYF	TGTGCCAGCAGTCCGACAGGGGGTCATGGATCTGGAAACACCATATATTTT
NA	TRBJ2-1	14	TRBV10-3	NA	CAISPFRGGQGQFF	TGTGCCATCAGTCCCTTCCGAGGGGGGCAAGGGCAGTTCTTC
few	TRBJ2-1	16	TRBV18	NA	CASSPGDQRWYNEQFF	TGTGCCAGCTCACCAGGGGACCAGAGGTGGTACAATGAGCAGTTCTTC
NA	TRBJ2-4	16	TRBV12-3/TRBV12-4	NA	CASSLLGRTEGNIQYF	TGTGCCAGCAGTCTCCTAGGGAGGACCGAGGGCAACATTCAGTACTTC
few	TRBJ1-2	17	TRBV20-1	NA	CSAKKQGTEVRVYGYTF	TGCAGTGCAAAGAAACAGGGTACTGAAGTTCGTGTTTATGGCTACACCTTC
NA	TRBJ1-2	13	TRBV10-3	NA	CAISESSSYGYTF	TGTGCCATCAGTGAGTCAAGCTCTTATGGCTACACCTTC
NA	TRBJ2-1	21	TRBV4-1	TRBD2	CASSQRHPSGGARMGYNEQFF	TGCGCCAGCAGCCAAAGACATCCTAGCGGGGGGGCCCGAATGGGCTACAATGAGCAGTTCTTC
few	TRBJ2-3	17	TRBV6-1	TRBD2	CASSEAVWEGYTDTQYF	TGTGCCAGCAGTGAAGCAGTCTGGGAGGGTTACACAGATACGCAGTATTTT
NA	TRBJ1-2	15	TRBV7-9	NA	CASSPRKTALYGYTF	TGTGCCAGCAGCCCCAGGAAGACAGCCCTCTATGGCTACACCTTC
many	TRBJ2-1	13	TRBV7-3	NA	CASSRLVFDEQFF	TGTGCCAGCAGCCGACTAGTTTTCGATGAGCAGTTCTTC
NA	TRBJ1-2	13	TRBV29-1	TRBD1	CSVPPDRGHGYTF	TGCAGCGTCCCTCCGGACAGGGGGCATGGCTACACCTTC
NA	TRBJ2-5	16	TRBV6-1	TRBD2	CASSETSGGGQETQYF	TGTGCCAGCAGTGAAACTAGCGGGGGGGGCCAAGAGACCCAGTACTTC
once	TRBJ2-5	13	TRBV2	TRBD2	CASRAGPPETQYF	TGTGCCAGCAGAGCGGGACCCCCAGAGACCCAGTACTTC
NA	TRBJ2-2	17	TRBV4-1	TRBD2	CASSQVLAGLTTGELFF	TGCGCCAGCAGCCAAGTTTTAGCGGGACTGACCACCGGGGAGCTGTTTTTT
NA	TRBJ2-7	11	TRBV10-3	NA	CATGPPYEQYF	TGTGCCACGGGGCCTCCCTACGAGCAGTACTTC
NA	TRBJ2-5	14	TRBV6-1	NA	CASSGGAGYETQYF	TGTGCCAGCAGTGGAGGCGCAGGGTACGAGACCCAGTACTTC
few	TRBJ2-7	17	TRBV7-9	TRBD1	CASSLINLDRGPYEQYF	TGTGCCAGCAGCTTAATTAATCTGGACAGGGGACCCTACGAGCAGTACTTC
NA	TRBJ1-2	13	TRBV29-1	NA	CSTGTGDMRGYTF	TGCAGCACCGGGACGGGGGACATGCGGGGCTACACCTTC
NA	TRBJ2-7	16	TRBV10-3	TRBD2	CAISEKWREATYEQYF	TGTGCCATCAGTGAGAAGTGGCGGGAGGCTACCTACGAGCAGTACTTC
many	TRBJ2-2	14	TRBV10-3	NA	CAISGGLYTGELFF	TGTGCCATCAGTGGTGGGCTTTACACCGGGGAGCTGTTTTTT
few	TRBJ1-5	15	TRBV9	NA	CASPRGGWSNQPQHF	TGTGCCAGCCCCCGAGGAGGGTGGAGCAATCAGCCCCAGCATTTT
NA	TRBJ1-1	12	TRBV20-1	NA	CSASGHRTEAFF	TGCAGTGCTAGCGGACATCGGACTGAAGCTTTCTTT
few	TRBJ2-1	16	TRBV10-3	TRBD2	CAISAVGLAGAYEQFF	TGTGCCATCAGCGCCGTCGGACTAGCGGGAGCTTATGAGCAGTTCTTC
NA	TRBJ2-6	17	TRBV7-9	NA	CASISNPIHAGANVLTF	TGTGCCAGCATCTCAAACCCAATTCACGCTGGGGCCAACGTCCTGACTTTC
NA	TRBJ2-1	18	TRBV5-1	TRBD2	CASSSHIFLAETYNEQFF	TGCGCCAGCAGCTCGCATATCTTCCTAGCGGAGACCTACAATGAGCAGTTCTTC
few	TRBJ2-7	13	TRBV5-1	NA	CASSPGSYYEQYF	TGCGCCAGCAGCCCGGGATCCTACTACGAGCAGTACTTC
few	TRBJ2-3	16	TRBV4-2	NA	CASSLNWRDGADTQYF	TGTGCCAGCAGCCTAAACTGGCGGGACGGAGCAGATACGCAGTATTTT
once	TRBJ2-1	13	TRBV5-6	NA	CASSLVGGYEQFF	TGTGCCAGCAGCTTGGTTGGAGGCTATGAGCAGTTCTTC
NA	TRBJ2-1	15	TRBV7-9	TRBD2	CASSLGAGGPPEQFF	TGTGCCAGCAGCTTAGGTGCGGGAGGGCCCCCTGAGCAGTTCTTC
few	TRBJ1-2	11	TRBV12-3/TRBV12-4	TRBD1	CASRNRGGYTF	TGTGCCAGCAGGAACAGGGGTGGCTACACCTTC
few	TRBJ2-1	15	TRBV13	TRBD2	CASFPRGGSYNEQFF	TGTGCCAGCTTCCCCCGGGGGGGATCCTACAATGAGCAGTTCTTC
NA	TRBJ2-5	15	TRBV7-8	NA	CASSRDRAGLETQYF	TGTGCCAGCAGCCGCGATCGTGCGGGGCTGGAGACCCAGTACTTC
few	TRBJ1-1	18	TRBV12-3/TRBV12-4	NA	CASSLPRSTFGENTEAFF	TGTGCCAGCAGTTTACCCCGTTCGACGTTTGGGGAGAACACTGAAGCTTTCTTT
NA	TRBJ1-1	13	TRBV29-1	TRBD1	CSEITGENTEAFF	TGCTCTGAGATTACAGGGGAGAACACTGAAGCTTTCTTT
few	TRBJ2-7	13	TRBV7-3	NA	CASSSSGPGEQYF	TGTGCCAGCAGCTCCTCGGGACCGGGAGAGCAGTACTTC
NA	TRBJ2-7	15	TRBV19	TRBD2	CASSIGGGSTYEQYF	TGTGCCAGTAGTATCGGTGGCGGGAGTACCTACGAGCAGTACTTC
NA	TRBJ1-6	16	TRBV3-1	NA	CASSQDPRQYYSPLHF	TGTGCCAGCAGCCAAGACCCGAGGCAGTACTATTCACCCCTCCACTTT
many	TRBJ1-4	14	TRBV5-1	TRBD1	CASSPGQGTEKLFF	TGCGCCAGCAGCCCGGGACAGGGGACTGAAAAACTGTTTTTT
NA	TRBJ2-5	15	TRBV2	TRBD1	CASSEGGQGGETQYF	TGTGCCAGCAGTGAAGGGGGACAGGGGGGAGAGACCCAGTACTTC
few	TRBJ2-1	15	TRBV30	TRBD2	CAWETSGYSYNEQFF	TGTGCCTGGGAAACTAGCGGGTACTCCTACAATGAGCAGTTCTTC
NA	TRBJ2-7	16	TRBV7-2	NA	CASSQLERRTNAEQYF	TGTGCCAGCAGCCAACTTGAAAGGAGGACTAACGCTGAGCAGTACTTC
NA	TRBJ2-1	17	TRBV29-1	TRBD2	CSVEPIHGGSSYNEQFF	TGCAGCGTTGAACCTATACATGGCGGGAGCTCCTACAATGAGCAGTTCTTC
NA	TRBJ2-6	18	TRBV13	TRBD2	CASSLTSGTVSGANVLTF	TGTGCCAGCAGCCTCACTAGCGGGACCGTCTCTGGGGCCAACGTCCTGACTTTC
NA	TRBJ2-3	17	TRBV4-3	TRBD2	CASSQDPAGVNTDTQYF	TGCGCCAGCAGCCAAGACCCAGCGGGAGTGAACACAGATACGCAGTATTTT
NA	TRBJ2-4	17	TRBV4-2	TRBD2	CASSRGLAGGGLNIQYF	TGTGCCAGCAGCCGCGGCCTAGCGGGGGGTGGTTTGAACATTCAGTACTTC
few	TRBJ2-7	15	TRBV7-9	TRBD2	CASSLGKRGSYEQYF	TGTGCCAGCAGCTTAGGGAAGCGGGGCTCCTACGAGCAGTACTTC
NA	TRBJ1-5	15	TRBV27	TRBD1	CASSPAGGSNQPQHF	TGTGCCAGCAGTCCGGCAGGGGGCAGCAATCAGCCCCAGCATTTT
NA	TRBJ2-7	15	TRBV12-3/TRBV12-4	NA	CASSNPRDHSYEQYF	TGTGCCAGCAGTAATCCTCGGGACCACTCCTACGAGCAGTACTTC
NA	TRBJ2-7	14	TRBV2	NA	CASSDSGAWYEQYF	TGTGCCAGCAGTGATTCAGGGGCTTGGTACGAGCAGTACTTC
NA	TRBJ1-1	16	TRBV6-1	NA	CASSSYPLWVHTKAFF	TGTGCCAGCAGCTCCTACCCCCTTTGGGTCCACACTAAAGCTTTCTTT
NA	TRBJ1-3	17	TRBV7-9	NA	CASSLEAPGAHGNTIYF	TGTGCCAGCAGCTTAGAAGCGCCGGGGGCGCATGGAAACACCATATATTTT